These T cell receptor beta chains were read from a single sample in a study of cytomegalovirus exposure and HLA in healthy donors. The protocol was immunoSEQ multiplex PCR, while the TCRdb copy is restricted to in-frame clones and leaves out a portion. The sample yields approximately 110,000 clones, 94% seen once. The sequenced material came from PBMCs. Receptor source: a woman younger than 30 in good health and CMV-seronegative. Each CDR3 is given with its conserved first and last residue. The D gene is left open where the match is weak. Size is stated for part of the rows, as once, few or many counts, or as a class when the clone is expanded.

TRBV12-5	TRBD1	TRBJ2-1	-	CASGRDRAGEQFF	TGTGCTAGTGGCAGGGACAGGGCGGGTGAGCAGTTCTTC
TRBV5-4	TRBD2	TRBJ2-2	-	CASSLWATSGGPNTGELFF	TGTGCCAGCAGCTTGTGGGCGACTAGCGGGGGCCCAAACACCGGGGAGCTGTTTTTT
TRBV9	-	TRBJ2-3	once	CASSVGVRGPDTQYF	TGTGCCAGCAGCGTAGGGGTCAGGGGTCCAGATACGCAGTATTTT
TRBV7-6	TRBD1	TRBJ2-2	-	CASSFRTGGTGELFF	TGTGCCAGCAGCTTTAGGACAGGGGGCACCGGGGAGCTGTTTTTT
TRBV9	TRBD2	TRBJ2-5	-	CASSTSGNRQETQYF	TGTGCCAGCAGTACTAGCGGGAACCGTCAAGAGACCCAGTACTTC
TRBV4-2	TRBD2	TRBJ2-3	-	CASSQELAGSDTQYF	TGTGCCAGCAGCCAAGAACTAGCGGGGTCAGATACGCAGTATTTT
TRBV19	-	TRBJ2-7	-	CASSMLASYEQYF	TGTGCCAGTAGTATGTTGGCCTCCTACGAGCAGTACTTC
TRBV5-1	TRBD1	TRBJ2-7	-	CASSSRQGVSYEQYF	TGCGCCAGCAGCTCCCGACAGGGGGTAAGCTACGAGCAGTACTTC
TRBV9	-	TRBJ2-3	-	CASSVAPSGASTDTQYF	TGTGCCAGCAGCGTAGCTCCCAGCGGAGCTAGCACAGATACGCAGTATTTT
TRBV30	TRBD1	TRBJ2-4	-	CAWGTAKNIQYF	TGTGCCTGGGGGACAGCGAAAAACATTCAGTACTTC
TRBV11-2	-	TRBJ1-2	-	CASSHASGNYGYTF	TGTGCCAGCAGCCACGCCTCAGGGAACTATGGCTACACCTTC
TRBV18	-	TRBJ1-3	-	CASSPPGELGNTIYF	TGTGCCAGCTCACCACCCGGGGAGCTGGGAAACACCATATATTTT
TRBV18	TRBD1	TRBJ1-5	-	CASSVGQDQPQHF	TGTGCCAGCTCGGTGGGACAGGATCAGCCCCAGCATTTT
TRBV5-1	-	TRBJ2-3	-	CASRPGISTDTQYF	TGCGCCAGCAGACCCGGGATAAGCACAGATACGCAGTATTTT
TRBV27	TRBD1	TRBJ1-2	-	CASSSEGQELVRYGYTF	TGTGCCAGCAGTTCCGAGGGACAGGAATTAGTACGCTATGGCTACACCTTC
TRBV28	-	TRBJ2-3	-	CASSFYTTPHTQYF	TGTGCCAGCAGTTTTTATACTACTCCCCATACGCAGTATTTT